This TCR beta chain was captured by sequencing in a study of blood T cell repertoires in COVID-19. Germline V gene data show CDR1 as MDHEN and CDR2 as SYDVKM. The CDR3 has 13 residues. Trimming stripped 3 bases from V and 3 bases from J, with 8 bases between. Sequencing was performed with immunoSEQ multiplex PCR; in TCRdb, only in-frame clones are kept and a portion is missing. The sample has some 120,000 clones; approximately 80% are singletons. Sequenced sample: peripheral blood. The chain combines TRBV28 with TRBJ1-2, with D uncertain. The TCR comes from a woman between 70 and 85 years old with acute or convalescent COVID-19. Written as DNA, the CDR3 is TGTGCCAGCAGTTTGGTTCAGGACTATGGCTACACCTTC. Amino acid sequence: CASSLVQDYGYTF.